A selection of T cell receptor beta chains follows, all from one sample in a study of blood T cell repertoires in COVID-19. This table comes from immunoSEQ multiplex PCR, and its TCRdb copy is limited to in-frame clones, with some not included. The sample records nearly 250,000 clones, about 89% being singletons. The sequencing input was peripheral blood. The origin of the receptors is a woman in her sixties who had recovered from COVID-19. CDR3s include the opening cysteine and the closing phenylalanine or tryptophan. The D gene is left open where the match is weak.

J gene,D gene,V gene,CDR3 DNA,CDR3 protein
TRBJ1-6,TRBD1,TRBV6-1,TGTGCCAGCAGTGAAAAAATGGACAGGGTTTGGTCACCCCTCCACTTT,CASSEKMDRVWSPLHF
TRBJ1-1,TRBD1,TRBV4-1,TGCGCCAGCAGCCAAGGGGACAGGGGGAACACTGAAGCTTTCTTT,CASSQGDRGNTEAFF
TRBJ2-3,TRBD1,TRBV27,TGTGCCAGCCGTAGGACAGGAGTCACAGATACGCAGTATTTT,CASRRTGVTDTQYF
TRBJ2-3,TRBD2,TRBV3-1/TRBV3-2,TGTGCCAGCAGCCATTATCGGGGGGGACGCACAGATACGCAGTATTTT,CASSHYRGGRTDTQYF
TRBJ2-1,-,TRBV5-1,TGCGCCAGCAGCTTGACTCTCTACAATGAGCAGTTCTTC,CASSLTLYNEQFF
TRBJ2-7,-,TRBV6-5,TGTGCCAGCAGCGGAGCGGGCTTCCGCTCCTACGAGCAGTACTTC,CASSGAGFRSYEQYF
TRBJ2-7,-,TRBV25-1,TGTGCCAGCGCTAATTCAGGGGTTGAGCAGTACTTC,CASANSGVEQYF
TRBJ2-1,-,TRBV7-2,TGTGCCAGCAGCCGCCGACTAGGGTCCTACAATGAGCAGTTCTTC,CASSRRLGSYNEQFF
TRBJ1-6,-,TRBV7-3,TGTGCCAGTTCGACAGAATATAATTCACCCCTCCACTTT,CASSTEYNSPLHF
TRBJ1-2,-,TRBV5-1,TGCGCCAGCAGCTTAGGGACATCTAACTATGGCTACACCTTC,CASSLGTSNYGYTF